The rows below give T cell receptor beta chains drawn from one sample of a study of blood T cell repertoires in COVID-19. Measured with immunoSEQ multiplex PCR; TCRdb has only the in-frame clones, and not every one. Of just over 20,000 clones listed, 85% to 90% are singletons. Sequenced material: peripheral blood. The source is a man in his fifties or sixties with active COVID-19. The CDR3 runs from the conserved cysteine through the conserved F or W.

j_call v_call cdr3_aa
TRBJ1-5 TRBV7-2 CASSLAWTGGNQPQHF
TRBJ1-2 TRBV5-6 CATHNFDRVLYGYTF
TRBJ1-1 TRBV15 CATSTGTITEAFF
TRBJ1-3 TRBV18 CASTGTTTGSGNTIYF
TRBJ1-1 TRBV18 CASSGTLNTEAFF
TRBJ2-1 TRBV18 CASSWAGGPYNEQFF
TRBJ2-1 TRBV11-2 CASSLEGAIYNEQFF
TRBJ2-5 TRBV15 CATSSGGETQYF
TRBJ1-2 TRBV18 CASSQTKQGMVGYGYTF
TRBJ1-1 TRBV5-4 CASRTGNTEAFF
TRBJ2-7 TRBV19 CASSPGLVSSEQYF
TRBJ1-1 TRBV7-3 CASSLGHANTEAFF
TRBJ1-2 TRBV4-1 CASSQDPTGRANYGYTF
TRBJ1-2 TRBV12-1 CASSSQGKDYGYTF
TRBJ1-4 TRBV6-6 CASQNQGNEKLFF
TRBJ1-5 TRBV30 CAGSQGYSNQPQHF
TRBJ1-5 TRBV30 CAWSGGLGNQPQHF
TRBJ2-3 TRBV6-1 CASSERRGLTDTQYF
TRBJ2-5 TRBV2 CASSEVGGVEETQYF
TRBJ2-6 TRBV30 CAWSVGGITGANVLTF
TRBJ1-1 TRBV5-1 CASGTGEANTEAFF
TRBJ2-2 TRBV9 CASSSSVAGENTGELFF
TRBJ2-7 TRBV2 CASSIVRSYEQYF
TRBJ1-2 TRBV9 CASSVATGGDSYGYTF
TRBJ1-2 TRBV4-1 CASSFRVTGYGYTF
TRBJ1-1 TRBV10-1 CASSESGGANTEAFF
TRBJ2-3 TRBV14 CASSQVRQGTQYF
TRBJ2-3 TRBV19 CASSKGRVLSTDTQYF